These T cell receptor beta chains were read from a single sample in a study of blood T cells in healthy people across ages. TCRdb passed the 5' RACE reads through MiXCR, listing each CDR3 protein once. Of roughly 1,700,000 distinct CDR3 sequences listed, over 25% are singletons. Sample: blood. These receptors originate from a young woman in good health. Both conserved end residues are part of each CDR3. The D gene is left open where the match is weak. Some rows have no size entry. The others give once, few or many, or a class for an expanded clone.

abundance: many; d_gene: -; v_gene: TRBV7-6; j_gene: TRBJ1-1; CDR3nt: TGTGCCAGCAGAACCGGGATGAACACTGAAGCTTTCTTT; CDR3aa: CASRTGMNTEAFF
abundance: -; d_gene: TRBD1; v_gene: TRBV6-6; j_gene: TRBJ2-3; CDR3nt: TGTGCCAGCAGTAAGGGACAGGGGGCTAGCACAGATACGCAGTATTTT; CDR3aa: CASSKGQGASTDTQYF
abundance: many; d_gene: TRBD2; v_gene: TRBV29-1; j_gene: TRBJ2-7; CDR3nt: TGCAGCGTCCCCGGGACTAGCGGGGGGACCTACGAGCAGTACTTC; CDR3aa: CSVPGTSGGTYEQYF
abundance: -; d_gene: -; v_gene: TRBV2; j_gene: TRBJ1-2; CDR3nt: TGTGCCAGCAGTGAAGCAGGGGCCGGCTACACCTTC; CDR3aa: CASSEAGAGYTF
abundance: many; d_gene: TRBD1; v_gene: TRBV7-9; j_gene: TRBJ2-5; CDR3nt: TGTGCCAGCAGCCCGACGACAGGGGGTAAGGAGACCCAGTACTTC; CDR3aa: CASSPTTGGKETQYF
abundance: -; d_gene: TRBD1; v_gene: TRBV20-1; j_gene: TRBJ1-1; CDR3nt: TGCAGTGCCCGGACAGGGGGCTATTCGAACACTGAAGCTTTCTTT; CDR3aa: CSARTGGYSNTEAFF
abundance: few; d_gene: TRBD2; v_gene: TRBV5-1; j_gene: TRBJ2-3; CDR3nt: TGCGCCAGCAAACAAATAGCGGGGCCCACAGATACGCAGTATTTT; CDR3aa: CASKQIAGPTDTQYF
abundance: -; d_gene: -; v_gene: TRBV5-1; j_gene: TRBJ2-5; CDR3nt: TGCGTCAGCAGCTTGGGCCTAGCAGAGACCCAGTACTTC; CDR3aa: CVSSLGLAETQYF
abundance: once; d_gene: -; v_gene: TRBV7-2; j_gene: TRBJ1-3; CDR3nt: TGTGCCAGCAGCCCCGCGGTCCAAAACACCATATATTTT; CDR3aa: CASSPAVQNTIYF
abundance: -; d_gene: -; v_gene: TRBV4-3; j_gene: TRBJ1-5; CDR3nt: TGCGCCAGCAGCCAAGGACACAAGGGCAATCAGCCCCAGCATTTT; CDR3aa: CASSQGHKGNQPQHF
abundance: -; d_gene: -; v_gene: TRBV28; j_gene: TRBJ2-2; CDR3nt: TGTGCCAGCACAGAACTCACCGGGGAGCTGTTTTTT; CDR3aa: CASTELTGELFF
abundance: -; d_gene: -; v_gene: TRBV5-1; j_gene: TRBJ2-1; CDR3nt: TGCGCCAGCAGCTCAACTACCATGGGCAATGAGCAGTTCTTC; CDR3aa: CASSSTTMGNEQFF
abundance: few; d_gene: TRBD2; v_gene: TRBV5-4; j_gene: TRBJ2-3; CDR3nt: TGTGCCAGCAGCGGTGGGACTAGCGGGACTAGGGATACGCAGTATTTT; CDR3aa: CASSGGTSGTRDTQYF
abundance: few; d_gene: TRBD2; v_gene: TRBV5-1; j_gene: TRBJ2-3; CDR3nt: TGCGCCAGCAGCGAGGGACTAGCGGGGGGGCCAGGAGATACGCAGTATTTT; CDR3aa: CASSEGLAGGPGDTQYF
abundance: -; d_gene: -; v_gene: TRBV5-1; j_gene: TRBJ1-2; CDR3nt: TGCGCCAGCAGCTATCAAGTCAGGGGCCAAGGAGACTATGGCTACACCTTC; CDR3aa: CASSYQVRGQGDYGYTF
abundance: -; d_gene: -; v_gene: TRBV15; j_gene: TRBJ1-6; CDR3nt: TGTGCCACCAGCAGAGATTCGTCTAATTCACCCCTCCACTTT; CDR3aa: CATSRDSSNSPLHF
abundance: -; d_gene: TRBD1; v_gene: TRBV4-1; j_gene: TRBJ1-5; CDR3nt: TGCGCCAGCAGCCACGCCCTCGATGCAGGGGGGCAGCCCCAGCATTTT; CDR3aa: CASSHALDAGGQPQHF